The 10 T cell receptor beta chains reported below all come from one sample, sequenced in a study of OX40 agonist ivuxolimab in advanced cancers. Sequenced by immunoSEQ multiplex PCR; TCRdb stores in-frame clones only, minus some. The sample records tens of thousands of clones, around 88% being singletons. The specimen was CD4+ or CD8+ T cells sorted from blood, collected in a trial of the OX40 agonist ivuxolimab. The receptors were gathered from an adult with an advanced solid tumor such as melanoma, head and neck, liver or kidney cancer.

The rearrangement links TRBV25-1 to TRBJ1-6; TRBD1 matches at 8 bases. The V segment lost 5 bases and the J segment 11 bases; nucleotides outside the gene matches: 14. Germline values: CDR1 MGHDK, CDR2 SYGVNS. This CDR3 spans 16 amino acids. The DNA for the CDR3 is TGTGCCAGCAGTCAGGGGGCGCATTCCGGTGGTGCACCCCTCCACTTT. Translating it yields CASSQGAHSGGAPLHF.

This clone was observed a single time. The CDR3: CASSPPGLSSYEQYF. The CDR3 DNA is TGTGCCAGCAGTCCCCCAGGCCTAAGCTCCTACGAGCAGTACTTC. V is TRBV28 and J is TRBJ2-7, with D unclear. Germline V gene data show CDR1 as MDHEN and CDR2 as SYDVKM. The V gene lost 5 bases and the J gene lost 0 bases, with 14 bases spanning the gap. The CDR3 contains 15 residues.

This sequence joins TRBV4-3 and TRBJ2-7, with 7 bases identical to TRBD1. Germline V gene sequence: CDR1 LGHNA, CDR2 YSLEER. This CDR3 has 15 amino acids. The V and J ends lost 0 bases and 0 bases, in that order; junction bases with no gene match: 2. This CDR3 reads CASSQDWDSSYEQYF. CDR3 DNA: TGCGCCAGCAGCCAAGATTGGGACAGCTCCTACGAGCAGTACTTC.

The count of this clone is one. The chain uses TRBV5-1 and TRBJ2-1, with 12 bases fitting TRBD2. Trimming removed 0 bases from V and 8 bases from J; junction bases left unmatched: 3. The CDR3 has 15 residues. The germline gives CDR1 SGHRS, CDR2 YFSETQ. The CDR3 loop is CASSLGLAGADEQFF. CDR3 in DNA: TGCGCCAGCAGCTTGGGACTAGCGGGAGCGGATGAGCAGTTCTTC. Using reference TRBV5-1 and TRBJ2-1 for the parts outside the CDR3, the full variable domain is KAGVTQTPRYLIKTRGQQVTLSCSPISGHRSVSWYQQTPGQGLQFLFEYFSETQRNKGNFPGRFSGRQFSNSRSEMNVSTLELGDSALYLCASSLGLAGADEQFFGPGTRLTVL.

This clone was observed a few times. This chain connects TRBV25-1 to TRBJ1-4; 9 bases map to TRBD1. Germline assignment: CDR1 MGHDK and CDR2 SYGVNS. V trimming: 2 bases; J trimming: 5 bases; junction bases outside the gene matches: 3. This CDR3 is built from 15 residues. In DNA form, the CDR3 reads TGTGCCAGCAGTGAAATGACAGGGGGAAATGAAAAACTGTTTTTT. Amino acids: CASSEMTGGNEKLFF.

The rearrangement joins TRBV28 to TRBJ1-1; tentatively, D is TRBD1 (6 bases). V lost 2 bases and J 3 bases, leaving 16 bases between the germline ends. CDR1 is MDHEN, CDR2 SYDVKM, per germline. The CDR3 contains 16 residues. The CDR3, as DNA: TGTGCCAGCAGTTTAGTCCAGGGGATGGTTTACACTGAAGCTTTCTTT. This encodes CASSLVQGMVYTEAFF. Full variable domain (missing parts from reference TRBV28 and TRBJ1-1): DVKVTQSSRYLVKRTGEKVFLECVQDMDHENMFWYRQDPGLGLRLIYFSYDVKMKEKGDIPEGYSVSREKKERFSLILESASTNQTSMYLCASSLVQGMVYTEAFFGQGTRLTVV.

The genes are TRBV28 and TRBJ2-1; maybe TRBD1 (5 bases). The V end lost 7 bases, the J end lost 6 bases, and 16 bases lay between the germline ends. The CDR3 runs to 14 residues. CDR1 MDHEN and CDR2 SYDVKM come from the germline V gene. CDR3 amino acids: CASTLTQAANEQFF. The DNA of the CDR3 is TGTGCCAGCACCCTGACACAGGCTGCCAATGAGCAGTTCTTC.

This chain connects TRBV5-1 to TRBJ2-3; weak D call: TRBD2 (7 bases). CDR1 and CDR2 (germline): SGHRS, YFSETQ. This CDR3 spans 22 amino acids. V gave up 0 bases and J gave up 2 bases, with 31 bases separating them. CDR3 protein: CASSLGRSGAGSPGTNTDTQYF. DNA for the CDR3: TGCGCCAGCAGCTTGGGCCGTTCGGGGGCTGGCTCGCCCGGGACTAACACAGATACGCAGTATTTT.

V usage is TRBV19 and J usage is TRBJ1-1; no firm D call. CDR3 length: 13 residues. The germline V and J ends were trimmed by 2 bases and 3 bases, with 7 bases remaining between them. Germline V lookup: CDR1 LNHDA, CDR2 SQIVND (reference sequence). CDR3 DNA: TGTGCCAGTAGTATAAACGGAGACACTGAAGCTTTCTTT. This sequence encodes CASSINGDTEAFF.

This chain links TRBV29-1 with TRBJ1-1; 7 nucleotides line up with TRBD1. This CDR3 comprises 12 residues. Germline CDR1 SQVTM, CDR2 ANQGSEA. CDR3 in amino acids: CTGGYPGQEAFF. CDR3 nucleotides: TGCACCGGGGGTTACCCGGGACAGGAAGCTTTCTTT.